This entry describes one T cell receptor beta chain. The source of the sample is a study of CD8 T cells in Susac syndrome. V shed 1 base and J shed 4 bases, with 14 bases lying between them. CDR3 length equals 17 residues. From germline, CDR1 is MGHRA and CDR2 YSYEKL. An input of about 0.45 to 1 ug of RNA was subjected to reverse transcription using random hexamers. One entry per CDR3 protein, called by TCRdb with MiXCR from the immunoSEQ multiplex PCR reads. Among about 120,000 distinct CDR3 sequences, around 94% were seen once, and the ten largest hold 0.093%. Input material: CD4+ T cells from PBMCs. V is TRBV4-1 and J is TRBJ2-6; D perhaps matches TRBD2 (6 bases). The origin of this receptor is a human donor with multiple sclerosis. As DNA, the CDR3 is TGCGCCAGCAGCCAAGGGTGGGGGACTGGGGGGGCCAACGTCCTGACTTTC. Translating gives CASSQGWGTGGANVLTF.